Listed below are T cell receptor beta chains from one sample, sequenced in a study of blood T cell repertoires in COVID-19. Clones were read by immunoSEQ multiplex PCR, and TCRdb kept only the in-frame ones, dropping some. The sample has about 190,000 clones, 86% seen once. The specimen was PBMCs or T cells enriched from blood (not recorded which). Receptors originate from a woman aged 25 to 45 who had recovered from COVID-19. The CDR3 runs from the conserved cysteine through the conserved F or W. D genes are given only for firm matches. Only some rows state a clone size, as once, few, many or a class for expanded clones.

>TRBJ2-7|-|TRBV28|-
CASSPEVHEQYF
TGTGCCAGCAGTCCCGAGGTCCACGAGCAGTACTTC
>TRBJ2-1|-|TRBV11-3|-
CASSRAGANYNEQFF
TGTGCCAGCAGCCGAGCAGGGGCTAACTACAATGAGCAGTTCTTC
>TRBJ2-1|few|TRBV2|TRBD2
CASSSSGRASEQFF
TGTGCCAGCAGCAGTAGCGGGCGGGCTTCTGAGCAGTTCTTC
>TRBJ2-2|-|TRBV29-1|TRBD1
CSVNHRGLGGELFF
TGCAGCGTCAACCACAGGGGGCTCGGCGGGGAGCTGTTTTTT
>TRBJ2-1|-|TRBV29-1|TRBD2
CSGGRGLAGGRNEQFF
TGCAGCGGGGGGAGGGGACTAGCGGGAGGGCGCAATGAGCAGTTCTTC
>TRBJ1-1|-|TRBV6-5|-
CASSPIDGRGAFF
TGTGCCAGCAGCCCCATAGACGGGCGGGGAGCTTTCTTT
>TRBJ2-7|-|TRBV7-7|-
CASSYRVSGEQYF
TGTGCCAGCAGCTACAGGGTTTCGGGGGAGCAGTACTTC
>TRBJ2-7|-|TRBV7-2|TRBD2
CASSPPGGLPQQYF
TGTGCCAGCAGCCCCCCGGGGGGGCTACCCCAGCAGTACTTC
>TRBJ1-5|-|TRBV21-1|-
CASSLNRECNQPQHF
TGTGCCAGCAGCCTTAACAGGGAATGCAATCAGCCCCAGCATTTT
>TRBJ2-3|-|TRBV15|TRBD1
CATSRDSSGGLNTQYF
TGTGCCACCAGCAGAGATAGTTCAGGGGGCCTTAATACGCAGTATTTT
>TRBJ2-1|-|TRBV9|TRBD2
CASTSRTSEDEQFF
TGTGCCAGCACCTCGCGGACTAGCGAGGATGAGCAGTTCTTC
>TRBJ2-1|-|TRBV15|-
CATSAPQGDFGEQFF
TGTGCCACCAGCGCCCCCCAGGGGGACTTCGGCGAGCAGTTCTTC
>TRBJ1-1|few|TRBV9|-
CASSPHQDSSMNTEAFF
TGTGCCAGCAGCCCACATCAAGACAGTTCCATGAACACTGAAGCTTTCTTT
>TRBJ2-2|-|TRBV14|TRBD1
CASRRDSSSGELFF
TGTGCCAGCAGACGGGACAGTTCTAGCGGGGAGCTGTTTTTT
>TRBJ2-1|few|TRBV11-3|TRBD1
CASSLGTGGTYNEQFF
TGTGCCAGCAGCTTGGGGACAGGGGGGACCTACAATGAGCAGTTCTTC
>TRBJ2-7|once|TRBV28|TRBD1
CASGVGQGGKQYF
TGTGCCAGCGGGGTGGGACAGGGAGGAAAGCAGTACTTC
>TRBJ2-5|-|TRBV2|TRBD2
CASRLAGETQYF
TGTGCCAGCAGACTAGCGGGAGAGACCCAGTACTTC
>TRBJ2-1|once|TRBV18|TRBD1
CASSPRISTGTGDTPYRSYNEQFF
TGTGCCAGCTCACCACGAATCAGTACCGGGACAGGGGATACCCCCTATCGATCCTACAATGAGCAGTTCTTC
>TRBJ2-3|-|TRBV7-3|-
CASSPGTIRGASTDTQYF
TGTGCCAGCAGTCCCGGGACTATCCGGGGGGCTAGCACAGATACGCAGTATTTT
>TRBJ2-7|-|TRBV7-2|TRBD2
CASSLGVGTSLYEQYF
TGTGCCAGCAGCTTAGGGGTGGGGACTAGCCTCTACGAGCAGTACTTC
>TRBJ2-7|-|TRBV3-1/TRBV3-2|TRBD2
CASSSGLAETYEQYF
TGTGCCAGCAGCTCCGGACTAGCGGAAACCTACGAGCAGTACTTC
>TRBJ2-7|-|TRBV27|-
CASSSYKSAGYEQYF
TGTGCCAGCAGTTCCTACAAGTCGGCGGGCTACGAGCAGTACTTC
>TRBJ1-6|once|TRBV7-2|TRBD1
CASSRAGTVYNSPLHF
TGTGCCAGCAGCAGAGCCGGGACAGTCTATAATTCACCCCTCCACTTT
>TRBJ1-5|few|TRBV28|-
CASSLYVSNQPQHF
TGTGCCAGCAGTTTGTATGTTAGCAATCAGCCCCAGCATTTT
>TRBJ1-1|-|TRBV3-1/TRBV3-2|TRBD1
CASSHKGAGTEAFF
TGTGCCAGCAGCCATAAGGGGGCTGGAACTGAAGCTTTCTTT
>TRBJ1-1|-|TRBV7-9|-
CASSLATGLYAVEAFF
TGTGCCAGCAGCTTAGCCACGGGGTTATACGCCGTTGAAGCTTTCTTT
>TRBJ1-6|-|TRBV27|-
CASSLLGRVNNSPLHF
TGTGCCAGCAGTTTACTCGGCAGGGTTAATAATTCACCCCTCCACTTT
>TRBJ2-7|-|TRBV28|-
CASSLYQGYEQYF
TGTGCCAGCAGTTTATATCAGGGATACGAGCAGTACTTC
>TRBJ2-5|-|TRBV3-1/TRBV3-2|-
CASSQVASGQETQYF
TGTGCCAGCAGCCAAGTTGCCAGCGGCCAAGAGACCCAGTACTTC
>TRBJ1-5|-|TRBV5-4|-
CASSFGGQGQPQHF
TGTGCCAGCAGCTTCGGGGGGCAGGGTCAGCCCCAGCATTTT
>TRBJ2-1|-|TRBV14|-
CASSFLRWDEQFF
TGTGCCAGCAGCTTTCTGCGGTGGGATGAGCAGTTCTTC
>TRBJ1-3|once|TRBV6-4|TRBD1
CASSDSRAGQGLNGAGNTIYF
TGTGCCAGCAGTGACTCGAGGGCCGGACAGGGACTTAATGGCGCTGGAAACACCATATATTTT
>TRBJ2-1|-|TRBV7-7|-
CASSPTGDYNEQFF
TGTGCTAGCAGCCCGACCGGAGACTACAATGAGCAGTTCTTC